The present T cell receptor beta chain was sequenced within a study of shared clonotypes between healthy human individuals. Notes on the study in general: Expectations were that clonotype sharing among donors would be affected by sequencing depth. In contrast to clonotypes shared by all four donors, non-shared clonotypes had lower generation probabilities. Rarefaction showed that sequencing of sorted subsets was incomplete (despite large depth).

The table came from immunoSEQ multiplex PCR; TCRdb's copy has only in-frame clones and leaves some out. The repertoire holds approximately 2.4 million clones, with around 95% as singletons. V gave up 2 bases and J gave up 6 bases; unmatched junction bases: 3. The CDR3 consists of 13 residues. Germline V gene data show CDR1 as SGHNT and CDR2 as YYREEE (reference sequence). On this clone itself: What it binds is unknown. Within the sample, other DNA sequences also encode this same CDR3.

The receptor comes from a man between 18 and 35 years old in good health. Material: naive CD4+ T cells sorted from blood. Indicated subset: CD45RA+ positively selected. The V and J genes are TRBV5-4 and TRBJ2-3, with 7 bases identical to TRBD2. The CDR3 DNA sequence: TGTGCCAGCAGCTTAGGGACTACGGATACGCAGTATTTT. Its protein is CASSLGTTDTQYF.